The clone carrying this T cell receptor (beta chain) was detected a few times. The antigen remains undetermined. The second PCR ran roughly 7 to 12 cycles with a sample-barcoded 5' primer and J-beta primers. TCRdb ran MiXCR on the 5' RACE reads and lists one entry per CDR3 protein. Found here are just over 800,000 distinct CDR3 sequences, 55% to 65% of them singletons; the top ten hold around a quarter. This sample was included in a study of blood T cells in healthy people across ages. Notes on the study in general: Aged donors had fewer naive CD4+ cells and lower diversity than long-lived donors. The study found TCR beta diversity correlated strongly with naive T cell percentage. Across the age range, TCR beta diversity per million T cells fell in a roughly linear way.

The germline V gene has CDR1 SGHKS and CDR2 YYEKEE (reference sequence). The length of the CDR3 is 16 residues. V was trimmed by 0 bases and J by 10 bases, leaving 17 bases between them. This chain uses TRBV5-5 with TRBJ1-6, with D tentatively TRBD1 (5 bases). Source material: blood. The receptor was isolated from a man aged 25-45 years in good health. The CDR3 protein is CASSLGPGRGESPLHF. As DNA, the CDR3 is TGTGCCAGCAGCTTGGGTCCAGGGAGAGGAGAATCACCCCTCCACTTT.